A selection of T cell receptor beta chains follows, all from one sample in a study of regulatory T cells in long-lasting Graves disease. One entry per CDR3 protein, called by TCRdb with MiXCR from the multiplex PCR reads. This table has 430,000 or so distinct CDR3 sequences, roughly a fifth appearing once. The sample in question was peripheral blood mononuclear cells (PBMCs), obtained when the disease was refractory, from a patient treated with antithyroid drugs. The receptors shown here come from a female donor with Graves disease. Both conserved end residues are part of each CDR3. The D gene is left open where the match is weak. Clone size is stated in some rows and not others, as once, few, many or a class when expanded.

clone size: NA; V gene: TRBV5-5; J gene: TRBJ2-3; D gene: NA; CDR3 DNA: TGTGCCAGCACCGGACCGATCCTGTCAGATACGCAGTATTTT; CDR3 protein: CASTGPILSDTQYF
clone size: few; V gene: TRBV9; J gene: TRBJ2-2; D gene: NA; CDR3 DNA: TGTGCCAGCAGCGAACGCTATGGGAATAAGGGCACCGGGGAGCTGTTTTTT; CDR3 protein: CASSERYGNKGTGELFF
clone size: NA; V gene: TRBV6-1; J gene: TRBJ1-1; D gene: NA; CDR3 DNA: TGTGCCAGCAGATGGACAAATTCGAACACTGAAGCTTTCTTT; CDR3 protein: CASRWTNSNTEAFF
clone size: few; V gene: TRBV3-1; J gene: TRBJ1-2; D gene: NA; CDR3 DNA: TGTGCCAGCAGCCAAGGTATGGCAGGGCACGGCTACACCTTC; CDR3 protein: CASSQGMAGHGYTF
clone size: many; V gene: TRBV5-6; J gene: TRBJ2-7; D gene: NA; CDR3 DNA: TGTGCCAGCAGCCCGGACCCCCAGGGAACCTACGAGCAGTACTTC; CDR3 protein: CASSPDPQGTYEQYF
clone size: few; V gene: TRBV5-1; J gene: TRBJ2-5; D gene: TRBD2; CDR3 DNA: TGCGCCAGCAGCTTGGAAGGGACTAGCGGCGTGTCGGCCCAGTACTTC; CDR3 protein: CASSLEGTSGVSAQYF
clone size: many; V gene: TRBV2; J gene: TRBJ1-2; D gene: NA; CDR3 DNA: TGTGCCAGCAGTGAAGTACGGAACTATGGCTACACCTTC; CDR3 protein: CASSEVRNYGYTF
clone size: NA; V gene: TRBV7-9; J gene: TRBJ2-7; D gene: TRBD2; CDR3 DNA: TGTGCCAGCTTGGGACTAGCCCACGAGCAGTACTTC; CDR3 protein: CASLGLAHEQYF
clone size: NA; V gene: TRBV5-5; J gene: TRBJ1-2; D gene: NA; CDR3 DNA: TGTGCCAGCAGCTTGGAGGGGGGGCCCCTCTATGGCTACACCTTC; CDR3 protein: CASSLEGGPLYGYTF
clone size: NA; V gene: TRBV7-9; J gene: TRBJ1-2; D gene: NA; CDR3 DNA: TGTGCCAGCAGCCTACAGAGCGGTGGCTACACCTTC; CDR3 protein: CASSLQSGGYTF
clone size: few; V gene: TRBV12-3/TRBV12-4; J gene: TRBJ2-3; D gene: TRBD2; CDR3 DNA: TGTGCCAGCAGTTTAGCTAGCGGGAGCTCCGATACGCAGTATTTT; CDR3 protein: CASSLASGSSDTQYF